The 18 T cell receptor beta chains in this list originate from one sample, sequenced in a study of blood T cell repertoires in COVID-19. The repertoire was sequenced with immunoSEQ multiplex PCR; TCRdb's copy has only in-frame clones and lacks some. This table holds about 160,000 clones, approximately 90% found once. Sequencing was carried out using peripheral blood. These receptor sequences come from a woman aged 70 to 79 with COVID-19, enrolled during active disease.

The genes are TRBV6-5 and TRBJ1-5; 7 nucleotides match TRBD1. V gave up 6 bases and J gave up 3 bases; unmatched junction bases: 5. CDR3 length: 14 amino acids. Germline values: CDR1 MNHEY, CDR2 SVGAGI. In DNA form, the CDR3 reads TGTGCCAGCAGCCGCAGGGGGACCAATCAGCCCCAGCATTTT. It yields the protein CASSRRGTNQPQHF.

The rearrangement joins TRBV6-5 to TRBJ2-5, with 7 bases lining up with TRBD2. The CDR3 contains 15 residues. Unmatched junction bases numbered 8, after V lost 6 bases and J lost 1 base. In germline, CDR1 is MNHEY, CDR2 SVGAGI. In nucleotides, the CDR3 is TGTGCCAGCAGCCGCCGGGACTATCCCCAAGAGACCCAGTACTTC. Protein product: CASSRRDYPQETQYF.

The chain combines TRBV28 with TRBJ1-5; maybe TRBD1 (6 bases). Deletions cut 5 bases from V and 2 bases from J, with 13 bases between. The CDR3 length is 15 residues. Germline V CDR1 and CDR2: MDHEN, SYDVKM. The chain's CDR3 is CASSLPGQRNQPQHF. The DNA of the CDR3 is TGTGCCAGCAGTCTTCCGGGACAACGCAATCAGCCCCAGCATTTT.

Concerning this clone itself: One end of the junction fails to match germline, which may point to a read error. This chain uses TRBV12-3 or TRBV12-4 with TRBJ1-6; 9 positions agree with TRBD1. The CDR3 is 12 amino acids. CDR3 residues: CASRPDRDRAEF. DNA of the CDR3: TGTGCCAGCAGACCAGACCGGGACAGGGCCGAGTTT.

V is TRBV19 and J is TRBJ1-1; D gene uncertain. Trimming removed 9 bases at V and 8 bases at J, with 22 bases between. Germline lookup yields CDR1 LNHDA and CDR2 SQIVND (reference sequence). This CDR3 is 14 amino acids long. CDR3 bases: TGTGCCAGCTCCACGCCTAACAGTGCGTGGGAAGCTTTCTTT. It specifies CASSTPNSAWEAFF.

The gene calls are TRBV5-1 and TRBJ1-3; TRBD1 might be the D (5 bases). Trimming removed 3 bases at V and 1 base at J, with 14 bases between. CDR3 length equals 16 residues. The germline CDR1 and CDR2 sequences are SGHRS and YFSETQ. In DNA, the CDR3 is TGCGCCAGCAGCTACGATATAGACAGATCTGGAAACACCATATATTTT. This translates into CASSYDIDRSGNTIYF.

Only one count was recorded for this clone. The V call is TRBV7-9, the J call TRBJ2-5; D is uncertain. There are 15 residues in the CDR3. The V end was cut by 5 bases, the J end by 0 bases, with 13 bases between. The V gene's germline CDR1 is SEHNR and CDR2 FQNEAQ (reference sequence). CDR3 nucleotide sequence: TGTGCCAGCAGCCCCGGCCAGGCGTACCAAGAGACCCAGTACTTC. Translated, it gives CASSPGQAYQETQYF.

CDR3 residues: CASGRTGDNEQFF. The CDR3 coding sequence is TGTGCCAGTGGTAGGACAGGGGACAATGAGCAGTTCTTC. The gene calls are TRBV12-3 or TRBV12-4 and TRBJ2-1, with 9 positions matching TRBD1. The CDR3 has 13 residues. The V segment lost 9 bases and the J segment 5 bases; nucleotides outside the gene matches: 5.

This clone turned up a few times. The CDR3 DNA reads TGTGCCAGTAGTATAGTGTGGAGGACCAACTATGGCTACACCTTC. Translating gives CASSIVWRTNYGYTF. V usage is TRBV19 and J usage is TRBJ1-2, with D uncertain. This CDR3 has 15 residues. The V gene's germline CDR1 is LNHDA and CDR2 SQIVND (reference sequence). The V and J ends lost 1 base and 2 bases respectively, with 11 bases between them.

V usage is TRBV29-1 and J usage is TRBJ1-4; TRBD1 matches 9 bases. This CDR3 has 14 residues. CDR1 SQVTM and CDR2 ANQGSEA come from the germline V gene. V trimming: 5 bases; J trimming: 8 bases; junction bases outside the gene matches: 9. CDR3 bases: TGCAGCGTTACCGGGACAGGGTATCGGGAAAAACTGTTTTTT. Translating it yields CSVTGTGYREKLFF.

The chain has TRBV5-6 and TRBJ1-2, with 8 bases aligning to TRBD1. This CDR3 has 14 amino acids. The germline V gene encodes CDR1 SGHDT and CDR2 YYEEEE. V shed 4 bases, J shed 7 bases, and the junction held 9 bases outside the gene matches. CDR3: CASSPRQGPRGYTF. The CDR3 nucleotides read TGTGCCAGCAGCCCGAGACAGGGGCCCCGTGGCTACACCTTC.

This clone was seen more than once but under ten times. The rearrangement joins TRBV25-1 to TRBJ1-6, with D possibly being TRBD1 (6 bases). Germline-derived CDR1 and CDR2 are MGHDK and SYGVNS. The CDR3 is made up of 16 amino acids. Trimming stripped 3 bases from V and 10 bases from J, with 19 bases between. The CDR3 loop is CASSEKGTTFRSPLHF. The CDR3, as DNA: TGTGCCAGCAGTGAGAAGGGGACAACCTTTAGGTCACCCCTCCACTTT. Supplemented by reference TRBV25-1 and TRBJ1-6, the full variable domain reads EADIYQTPRYLVIGTGKKITLECSQTMGHDKMYWYQQDPGMELHLIHYSYGVNSTEKGDLSSESTVSRIRTEHFPLTLESARPSHTSQYLCASSEKGTTFRSPLHFGNGTRLTVT.

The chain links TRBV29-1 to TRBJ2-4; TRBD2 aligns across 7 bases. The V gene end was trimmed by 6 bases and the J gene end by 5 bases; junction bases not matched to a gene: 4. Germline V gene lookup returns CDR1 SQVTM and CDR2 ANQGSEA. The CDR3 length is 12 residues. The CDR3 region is CSVGGVENIQYF. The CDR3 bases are TGCAGCGTGGGGGGGGTCGAAAACATTCAGTACTTC.

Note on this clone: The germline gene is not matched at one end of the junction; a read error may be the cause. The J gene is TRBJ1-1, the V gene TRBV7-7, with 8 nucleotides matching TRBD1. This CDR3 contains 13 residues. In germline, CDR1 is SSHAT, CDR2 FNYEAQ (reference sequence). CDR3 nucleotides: TGTGCTAGCAGCGAAAATAGACAGGGGAAAGCTTTCTTT. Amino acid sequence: CASSENRQGKAFF.

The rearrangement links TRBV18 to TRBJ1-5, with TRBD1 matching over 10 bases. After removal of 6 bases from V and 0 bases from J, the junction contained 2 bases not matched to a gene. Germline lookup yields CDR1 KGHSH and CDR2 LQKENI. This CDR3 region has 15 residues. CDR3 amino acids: CASSGQGDSNQPQHF. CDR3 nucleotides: TGTGCCAGCTCCGGACAGGGGGATAGCAATCAGCCCCAGCATTTT.

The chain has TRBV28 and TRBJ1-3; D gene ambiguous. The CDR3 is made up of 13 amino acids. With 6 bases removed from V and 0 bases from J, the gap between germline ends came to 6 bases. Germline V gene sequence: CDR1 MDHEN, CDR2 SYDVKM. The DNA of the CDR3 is TGTGCCAGCAGCCGGAGCTCTGGAAACACCATATATTTT. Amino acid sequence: CASSRSSGNTIYF.

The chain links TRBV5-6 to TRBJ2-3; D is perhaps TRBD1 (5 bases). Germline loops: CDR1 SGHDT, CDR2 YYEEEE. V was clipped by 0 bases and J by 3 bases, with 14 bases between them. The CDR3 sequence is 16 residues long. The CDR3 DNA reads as TGTGCCAGCAGCTTGGGGTACGGCAGGGTGACAGATACGCAGTATTTT. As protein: CASSLGYGRVTDTQYF.

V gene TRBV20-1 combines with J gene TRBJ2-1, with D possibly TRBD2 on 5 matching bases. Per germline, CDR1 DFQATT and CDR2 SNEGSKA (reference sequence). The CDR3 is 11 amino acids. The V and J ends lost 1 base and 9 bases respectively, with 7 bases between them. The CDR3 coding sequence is TGCAGTGCTAGAGTTGGAGGTGAGCAGTTCTTC. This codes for CSARVGGEQFF.